This TCR beta chain originates from a study of cytomegalovirus exposure and HLA in healthy donors (dated by TCRdb to about 2017). About the investigation overall: In an earlier analysis of roughly 590 of the donors, roughly 300 Gb of sequence data and roughly 100 million unique TCR beta sequences from about 190 million T cells were reported. An early release covering more than 500 HLA-typed donors comprised roughly 300 gigabases of sequencing data and around 85 million unique TCR sequences. Every discovery cohort repertoire had been produced on one sequencing platform. The study was designed to test whether signatures of past pathogen exposure could be identified by cataloging public T cell receptors. A later analysis re-examined previously published TCR beta repertoires from more than 600 donors and added high-resolution HLA genotyping to investigate patterns of TCR occurrence. Because of strong linkage in the cohort, roughly five DR-DQ haplotypes were treated as single units for association and clustering. Along with the approximately 650-subject first cohort, a separate validation cohort of approximately 110 different subjects was used. To predict cytomegalovirus infection status, the study brought together high-throughput TCR immunosequencing, statistical association of individual TCRs with disease status, and machine learning. Among about 410 genotyped donors of the cohort, an average of around 220,000 unique TCR beta nucleotide sequences was sequenced per donor, of which roughly 17% were non-productive. A later genetic analysis took genome-wide SNP genotypes for 398 of the 666 donors and used that subset as a discovery cohort. HLA typing included class I and class II loci at four-digit resolution. The genetic ancestry cluster associated with self-reported Caucasian donors included over 80% of the roughly 400 genotyped donors. The number of typed donors differed by locus: 629-630 for A, B, C, DRB1 and DQB1; 522 for DQA1; 606 for DPA1; and 450 to 480 for DPB1. Alongside the repertoire data, information on donor age, sex, ethnicity and CMV serostatus was compiled. The later analysis used no new phenotypic data to find candidate immune exposures, relying instead on TCR beta sequences and their occurrence across donors. The study profiled the T cell repertoires of hundreds of subjects by immunosequencing and related them to cytomegalovirus serostatus. An earlier analysis of several hundred of the donors applied high-throughput TCR beta sequencing to assess whether each TCR beta V gene segment acted as functional or pseudogenic.

Study-wide findings and limitations: Because HLA typing was unavailable for some donors at each locus, only the typed subset was used in association tests. Presence/absence analyses assumed roughly uniform sequencing depth across donors, an assumption that may not hold. While some public TCRs were present in many individuals, most TCR sequences turned up only very rarely across donors. Only TCR beta chains were sequenced in this cohort, and the absence of alpha or paired-chain data limited detectable features. Because counts were too low, roughly 17 rarely observed V segments, including chromosome 9 orphons, were left out of the earlier analysis of 500 to 650 of the donors. In vitro tests confirmed that a few of the cytomegalovirus-associated TCR beta chains recognize cytomegalovirus antigens. The only immune exposure information available for the cohort was CMV serostatus. In both the original and validation cohorts, the classifier was reported to diagnose cytomegalovirus status with high specificity and sensitivity. Assigning TCR associations to individual alleles was difficult when HLA alleles, especially DR and DQ, strongly co-occurred. A later analysis found that HLA-associated TCR beta chains were more clonally expanded and had lower generation probabilities than equally common non-associated chains. A later genetic analysis associated a missense DCLRE1C variant with V-gene and J-gene trimming of TCR beta chains, and an independent cohort replicated the association. Linkage disequilibrium might explain the correlated functional status among segregating V segments, but an unknown experimental factor could not be ruled out. A later analysis found that TCR association rates varied across HLA loci, with DRB1 alleles showing the most associated TCRs and HLA-C alleles the fewest. In a later analysis, most CMV-associated TCR beta chains were found to appear HLA-restricted, with HLA associations seemingly driven largely by CMV exposure. The study listed 164 TCR beta chains as associated with cytomegalovirus. Specific HLA alleles were associated with roughly 17,000 TCR beta sequences at a false discovery rate of 0.05 in a later analysis. In a later analysis, several top co-occurrence clusters were reported to appear linked to parvovirus B19, influenza, CMV and Epstein-Barr virus. A further reported finding was that TCR beta sequences accurately predicted the HLA-A and HLA-B alleles for most subjects in the first cohort. It was suggested by the authors that the approach could potentially be generalized to other disease states and immunological phenotypes. The sequencing pipeline was judged likely to have produced a cluster of highly shared sequence variants as a technical artifact. In an earlier analysis of some 500 of the donors, most TCR beta V segments appeared in productive rearrangements about 90% or about 30% of the time, broadly matching IMGT annotations. Some IMGT-functional V segments, including TRBV6-2 and TRBV6-3, could not be distinguished by the 87-base-pair reads and were therefore excluded. In a later genetic analysis, fewer N-insertions in productive TCRs were reported among donors in an Asian-associated ancestry cluster than the roughly 700-donor mean.

The library was produced with the immunoSEQ multiplex PCR assay. A mixture of 60 forward primers for TCR Vbeta segments and 13 reverse primers for TCR Jbeta segments was used in the multiplex PCR. Amplification of the CDR3 region of rearranged TCR beta genes was performed with a multiplex PCR assay on genomic DNA. The Illumina HiSeq System was used to sequence the amplified TCR beta libraries as 87-base-pair reads. The original pipeline was this. A later analysis tallied about 77 million unique TCR beta chains across the 666 repertoires, and approximately 11 million of those chains were shared by two or more donors. Raw reads were error-corrected and collapsed into unique sequences with a nearest-neighbor algorithm that merged closely related sequences to remove PCR and sequencing errors. CDR3 sequences were aligned to IMGT reference sequences to assign V, D and J gene segments. For a sequence to be retained, at least a six-nucleotide match to both a V gene segment and a J gene segment was required. A rearrangement was called productive if the CDR3 had no stop codons and remained in frame with V and J, and every other rearrangement was called non-productive. CDR3 was defined by IMGT convention, running from the second conserved V-encoded cysteine to the conserved J-encoded phenylalanine. In an earlier analysis of around 640 of the donors, sequences lacking an unambiguous match to a single V gene segment were excluded. In an earlier analysis of 500 to 750 of the donors, V segments were called functional above 56.7% productive rearrangements and were called segregating when the between-donor standard deviation exceeded 5%. A statistical classification framework was built for diagnosing cytomegalovirus status from the catalog of TCR beta chain sequences. V and J gene assignment, in a later analysis, came from comparing TCR nucleotide sequences with IMGT/GENE-DB human TR gene sequences. Using the TCRdist pipeline, a later analysis assigned CDR3 sequences along with most-parsimonious VDJ recombination scenarios. In a later analysis, each TCR beta chain was defined by its CDR3 amino acid sequence together with its V-gene family, and reads lacking a unique V-gene family were excluded. To address suspected cross-contamination and a sequencing artifact, a later analysis removed 592 highly shared, low-generation-probability nucleotide sequences. In a later analysis, a clonal expansion index was calculated for each public chain from normalized within-repertoire ranks of inferred template counts. In a later analysis, generation probabilities were computed using a VDJ recombination model fitted to out-of-frame rearrangements, and the results were checked against IGoR. In a later analysis, hypergeometric tests were used to score TCR-TCR, TCR-HLA and TCR-CMV co-occurrence, with a repertoire-size bias correction applied to TCR pairs. In a later analysis, false discovery rates were estimated by permuting HLA or CMV assignments 20 times. In a later analysis, co-occurring TCRs were grouped using DBSCAN, and TCRdist sequence similarity was added for clustering within HLA-allele-positive subsets. Repertoires with fewer than 30,000 or more than 120,000 public chains, plus five repertoires with anomalous nucleotide sharing, were excluded from co-occurrence clustering. The clones in this table, taken by TCRdb from immuneACCESS, are in-frame only. Not every clone is retained; where verified, under half of the shortfall comes from an unresolved V gene, and the cause of the rest is unknown. D and trimming were read from the DNA, whereas the V and J calls and clone size are those reported in that table. For this sample the table gives around 160,000 clones, of which 80% to 85% were detected only once. The ten biggest clones cover about 3.8% of the sample.

The cohort comprised under 700 healthy bone marrow donors. All cohort members were sampled while nominally healthy, although unrecorded immune exposures were likely present. The donor tested CMV seropositive and was one of the 289 seropositive cohort members. Each donor provided a peripheral blood sample, and peripheral blood mononuclear cells were used for TCR beta sequencing. Genomic DNA was extracted from the blood cell samples with the Qiagen DNeasy Blood Extraction Kit. Its CDR3 holds 15 amino acids, cysteine through phenylalanine. Only CDR3 DNA remains: 45 bases, in frame from the first base. Between the V and J ends, shortened by 4 bases and 7 bases respectively, the junction contains 15 bases. CDR1 SGHDT and CDR2 YYEEEE are derived from the germline V gene. This clone was recorded once. This receptor's antigen is unknown. It has no much larger one-base neighbor in the sample; base qualities were not kept.

This clonotype was sampled from a man aged 45-65 years in good health and CMV-seropositive. This chain is built from TRBV5-6 and TRBJ1-6; the D gene is perhaps TRBD1, on 6 matching bases. The sample was PBMCs. At the DNA level, the sequence is TGTGCCAGCAGCCCCAGGGTTGGGGGCAATTCACCCCTCCACTTT. The resulting protein is CASSPRVGGNSPLHF.